This is a list of T cell receptor beta chains from one sample in a study of T cells in Graves' hyperthyroidism and ophthalmopathy. TCRdb analysed the multiplex PCR reads with MiXCR anew, one entry per CDR3 protein. The table has roughly 280,000 distinct CDR3 sequences, 20% to 25% seen once. The sequencing input was blood. The receptor source for this set is a man aged 25 to 45 with Graves' ophthalmopathy. CDR3s include the opening cysteine and the closing phenylalanine or tryptophan. Fields, in order: clone size, V gene, D gene, J gene, CDR3 DNA, CDR3 protein. D genes are given only for firm matches. Clone size is not always given. Where it is, it says once, few, many or a class for expanded clones.

NA	TRBV12-3/TRBV12-4	TRBD1	TRBJ1-2	TGTGCCAGCAGGGGGACAGGGTGGTATGGCTACACCTTC	CASRGTGWYGYTF
NA	TRBV29-1	NA	TRBJ2-2	TGCAGCGTTGTCGGGCAGGGGACCACGACCGGGGAGCTGTTTTTT	CSVVGQGTTTGELFF
many	TRBV11-2	NA	TRBJ1-4	TGTGCCAGCAGCACGGGGAGCGTGGATGAAAAACTGTTTTTT	CASSTGSVDEKLFF
few	TRBV28	NA	TRBJ1-2	TGTGCCAGCAGAGTACAGGCGGTTGGAGGCTACACCTTC	CASRVQAVGGYTF
once	TRBV10-1	TRBD2	TRBJ2-1	TGCGCCAGCAGTGATAAGCGGGAGAGTGACAATGAGCAGTTCTTC	CASSDKRESDNEQFF
NA	TRBV6-1	TRBD2	TRBJ2-7	TGTGCCAGCAGTCGGACTAGCGGGAGGGCCTACGAGCAGTACTTC	CASSRTSGRAYEQYF
few	TRBV7-8	NA	TRBJ2-3	TGTGCCAGCAGCGCCAAAGATACGCAGTATTTT	CASSAKDTQYF
NA	TRBV9	TRBD1	TRBJ2-1	TGTGCCAGCAGCGTGAGGGACAGGGAGTACAATGAGCAGTTCTTC	CASSVRDREYNEQFF
many	TRBV3-1	NA	TRBJ2-7	TGTGCCAGCAGCCAAGTTGCAGGAAGAGCCGAGCAGTACTTC	CASSQVAGRAEQYF
NA	TRBV28	NA	TRBJ1-5	TGTGCCAGCAGTTTAATGGGATATAGCAATCAGCCCCAGCATTTT	CASSLMGYSNQPQHF
NA	TRBV7-2	NA	TRBJ2-2	TGTGCCATCCACCTGCTAAACACCGGGGAGCTGTTTTTT	CAIHLLNTGELFF
NA	TRBV10-1	NA	TRBJ2-5	TGCGCCAGCAGTGAGTCGACGGCTAAAGAGACCCAGTACTTC	CASSESTAKETQYF
few	TRBV3-1	TRBD2	TRBJ2-2	TGTGCCAGCAGCCATCCGCAAAGACTAGCGGGATATACCGGGGAGCTGTTTTTT	CASSHPQRLAGYTGELFF
many	TRBV3-1	TRBD2	TRBJ2-1	TGTGCCAGCAGCCAAGGACTAGCGGGAGGGAAGGAGCAGTTCTTC	CASSQGLAGGKEQFF
few	TRBV13	NA	TRBJ2-7	TGTGCCAGCAGCCCCTTAGGACAGATGGAGTACGAGCAGTACTTC	CASSPLGQMEYEQYF
NA	TRBV12-3/TRBV12-4	NA	TRBJ1-6	TGTGCCAGCAGCAACCGGGACGGGAATTCACCCCTCCACTTT	CASSNRDGNSPLHF
NA	TRBV12-3/TRBV12-4	TRBD1	TRBJ1-5	TGTGCCAGCAGTCCTTACATCTGGAAACGGACAGGGAATCAGCCCCAGCATTTT	CASSPYIWKRTGNQPQHF
many	TRBV11-2	NA	TRBJ2-3	TGTGCCAGCAGCTTAGTTGGAAGCACAGATACGCAGTATTTT	CASSLVGSTDTQYF
few	TRBV12-5	TRBD2	TRBJ2-1	TGTGCTAGTGGTTTGAGACTAGCGGGAGAATACGAGCAGTTCTTC	CASGLRLAGEYEQFF
many	TRBV13	NA	TRBJ2-2	TGTGCCAGCAGCCCCCACCGGCGGGGCGGAACCGGGGAGCTGTTTTTT	CASSPHRRGGTGELFF
NA	TRBV6-2/TRBV6-3	TRBD1	TRBJ2-1	TGTGCCAGCAGTTACTCGGGACAGGTCTACAATGAGCAGTTCTTC	CASSYSGQVYNEQFF
NA	TRBV3-1	TRBD2	TRBJ2-1	TGTGCCAGCAGCCGGAGCGGGAGGACTACCTACAATGAGCAGTTCTTC	CASSRSGRTTYNEQFF
many	TRBV20-1	NA	TRBJ2-7	TGCAGTGCTAGAGATACCCTCGGAAGGCAGGAGCAGTACTTC	CSARDTLGRQEQYF
NA	TRBV6-2/TRBV6-3	NA	TRBJ2-3	TGTGCCACCCATCCGACACCCACTAGCACAGATACGCAGTATTTT	CATHPTPTSTDTQYF
many	TRBV2	TRBD2	TRBJ2-3	TGTGCCAGCAGGACCCTATTTAGCGGGAGGCCAGATACGCAGTATTTT	CASRTLFSGRPDTQYF
NA	TRBV4-2	TRBD1	TRBJ1-5	TGTGCCACCGGCCGGGACAGGGACTCCAATCAGCCCCAGCATTTT	CATGRDRDSNQPQHF
many	TRBV28	TRBD1	TRBJ1-2	TGTGCCAGCAGTTGGACAGGATATGGCTACACCTTC	CASSWTGYGYTF
many	TRBV7-9	NA	TRBJ2-7	TGTGCCAGCAGCTACAGCGAGCAGTACTTC	CASSYSEQYF
many	TRBV5-1	NA	TRBJ1-1	TGCGCCAGCAGCCGGGTGGGGGTAACTGAAGCTTTCTTT	CASSRVGVTEAFF
NA	TRBV11-2	NA	TRBJ1-5	TGTGCCAGCAGCGAGGGACGGGGGCGGCATCAGCCCCAGCATTTT	CASSEGRGRHQPQHF
many	TRBV28	TRBD1	TRBJ1-4	TGTGCCAGCAGTTTATGGGGACAGGGGGCGACTAATGAAAAACTGTTTTTT	CASSLWGQGATNEKLFF
few	TRBV7-9	TRBD2	TRBJ2-7	TGTGCCAGCAGCAGAACTAGCGGGAGACCCTACGAGCAGTACTTC	CASSRTSGRPYEQYF
NA	TRBV4-1	NA	TRBJ2-7	TGCGCCAGCAGCTTACGGGAGAGGATCTACGAGCAGTACTTC	CASSLRERIYEQYF
NA	TRBV12-3/TRBV12-4	TRBD2	TRBJ2-2	TGTGCCAGCACCCCGACTAGCGGGTTGAACACCGGGGAGCTGTTTTTT	CASTPTSGLNTGELFF
NA	TRBV27	NA	TRBJ2-5	TGTGCCAGCACCCCCCGGGGAGTTGAGACCCAGTACTTC	CASTPRGVETQYF
few	TRBV2	TRBD1	TRBJ2-7	TGTGCCAGCAACCCCGGGACAGGGCCCGAGCAGTACTTC	CASNPGTGPEQYF
many	TRBV11-2	TRBD2	TRBJ2-1	TGTGCCAGCAGCTTAACGGGAGGGACCTACAATGAGCAGTTCTTC	CASSLTGGTYNEQFF
many	TRBV20-1	NA	TRBJ1-1	TGCAGTGCCAAGGGACTGGGTGGCGTGAACACTGAAGCTTTCTTT	CSAKGLGGVNTEAFF
NA	TRBV3-1	NA	TRBJ1-2	TGTGCCAGCAGCCAAGAATGGGCAGACCACTATGGCTACACCTTC	CASSQEWADHYGYTF
many	TRBV12-3/TRBV12-4	TRBD2	TRBJ2-5	TGTGCCAGCAGTTTACTAGCGGGAGAAGAGACCCAGTACTTC	CASSLLAGEETQYF
NA	TRBV12-3/TRBV12-4	TRBD2	TRBJ2-1	TGTGCCAGCGGCCCCCCTAGCGGGTCCTACAATGAGCAGTTCTTC	CASGPPSGSYNEQFF
many	TRBV12-3/TRBV12-4	TRBD1	TRBJ2-1	TGTGCCAGCAGTTTCCCAAATACAGGGGTGGATGAGCAGTTCTTC	CASSFPNTGVDEQFF
NA	TRBV5-1	TRBD2	TRBJ2-1	TGCGCCAGCAGCTTGGTAGCGGGAGTTTGGAATGAGCAGTTCTTC	CASSLVAGVWNEQFF
few	TRBV6-5	TRBD1	TRBJ1-2	TGTGCCAGCAGTTACGAGGGACAGGGGGGCGGCTACACCTTC	CASSYEGQGGGYTF
NA	TRBV20-1	NA	TRBJ2-2	TGCAGTGCTACCGCCTCGGGCACCGGGGAGCTGTTTTTT	CSATASGTGELFF
NA	TRBV28	TRBD2	TRBJ2-2	TGTGCCAGCATGCTCCCGGGACTAGTCGCCGGGGAGCTGTTTTTT	CASMLPGLVAGELFF
many	TRBV20-1	NA	TRBJ1-5	TGCAGTGCTGTAAGCGGCCGAACAGGCCACAATCAGCCCCAGCATTTT	CSAVSGRTGHNQPQHF